A single sample gave rise to the 31 T cell receptor beta chains below, sequenced in a study of T-cell memory formation after mild COVID-19 (dated by TCRdb to the early 2020s). Library construction relied on 5' RACE. The instrument given in TCRdb is Illumina NovaSeq 6000. TCRdb cleaned the public reads at Q25 with fastp, built clones with MiXCR and kept in-frame beta chains. Rows matching on CDR3 protein sequence are summarized as one entry with the most common DNA and genes. This sample is represented by around 340,000 distinct CDR3 sequences; 14% of them were singletons. The ten top clones hold about 22% of the sample. Material for sequencing was PBMCs or a T cell subset sorted from them (not recorded which). Source of these receptors: a young man who had mild COVID-19 (a few samples of this study predate the infection). The sample titles of this study are shuffled in the database, so cell type and time point are left out; the donor was told from shared clones.

The rearrangement joins TRBV29-1 to TRBJ2-5; 8 positions match TRBD2. The CDR3 extends over 14 amino acids. CDR1 and CDR2 from the germline V gene are SQVTM and ANQGSEA. V was clipped by 8 bases and J by 1 base; unmatched bases: 9. CDR3 sequence reads: CSIVLAGSQETQYF. CDR3 coding DNA: TGCAGCATCGTGTTAGCGGGGTCCCAAGAGACCCAGTACTTC.

This clonotype was detected only a few times. The V and J genes are TRBV27 and TRBJ2-7; D possibly matches TRBD1 or TRBD2 (6 bases each). With 5 bases removed from V and 3 bases from J, the gap between germline ends came to 20 bases. The CDR3 is 16 amino acids. The germline gives CDR1 MNHEY, CDR2 SMNVEV (reference sequence). The CDR3 loop reads CASSDYRGTQYYEQYF. In nucleotides, the CDR3 is TGTGCCAGCAGTGACTATCGCGGGACACAGTACTACGAGCAGTACTTC.

This clonotype was picked up many times. The chain carries TRBV5-1 and TRBJ2-7, with D tentatively TRBD1 (6 bases). Germline values: CDR1 SGHRS, CDR2 YFSETQ. Trimming took 1 base from V and 2 from J, leaving 10 bases between them. The CDR3 loop spans 14 amino acids. The CDR3 reads CASSLSAGAYEQYF. In nucleotides, the CDR3 is TGCGCCAGCAGCTTGTCGGCAGGGGCCTACGAGCAGTACTTC.

Only a few counts were recorded for this clonotype. The chain has TRBV6-4 and TRBJ1-2, with D maybe TRBD1 (6 bases). V lost 0 bases and J lost 8, with 10 bases in between. CDR3 length equals 13 residues. Germline V gene data show CDR1 as MRHNA and CDR2 as SNTAGT. In nucleotides, the CDR3 is TGTGCCAGCAGTGACTCGGGGACAACGGGCTACACCTTC. It translates to CASSDSGTTGYTF.

The V gene is TRBV20-1, the J gene TRBJ1-2, with D perhaps matching TRBD1 (6 bases). Looked up from germline, CDR1 is DFQATT and CDR2 is SNEGSKA (reference sequence). The V end lost 3 bases, the J end lost 4 bases, and 15 bases lay between the germline ends. The CDR3 runs to 14 residues. The CDR3, as DNA: TGCAGTGCTAGCCGGGACAAGACGTCCTATGGCTACACCTTC. Translated, it gives CSASRDKTSYGYTF.

This clonotype was seen more than once but under ten times. The rearrangement links TRBV4-3 to TRBJ2-1; tentatively, D is TRBD2 (5 bases). Trimming stripped 1 base from V and 9 bases from J, with 13 bases between. Germline-derived CDR1 and CDR2 are LGHNA and YSLEER. The CDR3 has 14 residues. The CDR3 is CASSQGPPAGEQFF. The CDR3, as DNA: TGCGCCAGCAGCCAAGGGCCCCCGGCGGGTGAGCAGTTCTTC.

V gene TRBV12-3 or TRBV12-4 combines with J gene TRBJ1-2, with 7 bases fitting TRBD1. The CDR3 runs 16 residues. The junction had 17 bases not matched to a gene; V was cut back by 7 bases and J by 6 bases. Written as DNA, the CDR3 is TGTGCCAGCACTCTAGTGGGAGGGGGCATCGGTCATGGCTACACCTTC. This translates into CASTLVGGGIGHGYTF.

This clonotype appeared a few times. This chain joins TRBV12-3 or TRBV12-4 and TRBJ2-3, with D tentatively TRBD2 (6 bases). V was clipped by 6 bases and J by 2 bases, with 9 bases between them. The CDR3 consists of 13 residues. DNA of the CDR3: TGTGCCAGCAGGAGCGGGTCCACAGATACGCAGTATTTT. Translated: CASRSGSTDTQYF.

The rearrangement uses TRBV7-2 and TRBJ1-6; D ambiguous. The germline gives CDR1 SGHTA, CDR2 FQGNSA. This CDR3 contains 14 residues. Trimming cost V 5 bases and J 10 bases, with 15 bases left between them. The DNA for the CDR3 is TGTGCCAGCAGCACTCGCGATGGCGGGTCACCCCTCCACTTT. Its protein is CASSTRDGGSPLHF.

The chain joins TRBV5-1 to TRBJ1-1; 8 bases line up with TRBD1. J gave up 0 bases and V 4 bases, and 5 bases lay outside the gene matches. CDR1 SGHRS and CDR2 YFSETQ come from the germline V gene. The CDR3 runs 15 residues. CDR3 amino acids: CASSLGTGLNTEAFF. The CDR3 DNA reads as TGCGCCAGCAGCCTCGGGACAGGTTTGAACACTGAAGCTTTCTTT.

J is TRBJ2-7 and V is TRBV3-1; D call uncertain. The CDR3 runs to 14 residues. The germline V gene has CDR1 LGHDT and CDR2 YNNKEL (reference sequence). The V end lost 2 bases, the J end lost 2 bases, and 10 bases lay between the germline ends. CDR3 loop: CASSQLGDPYEQYF. The CDR3 bases are TGTGCCAGCAGCCAACTCGGCGACCCCTACGAGCAGTACTTC.

The J gene is TRBJ1-6, the V gene TRBV7-2; perhaps TRBD1 as D (6 bases). CDR3 length: 14 residues. Trimming shortened V by 5 bases and J by 9 bases, and 14 bases separated the two germline ends. Germline V gene data show CDR1 as SGHTA and CDR2 as FQGNSA. The CDR3 DNA reads as TGTGCCAGCAGCAGCCTAACAGGGACTTCACCCCTCCACTTT. Protein: CASSSLTGTSPLHF.

This clonotype has a count of ten or more. The chain couples TRBV6-5 to TRBJ1-5, with TRBD1 as a possible D gene (6 bases). From germline, CDR1 is MNHEY and CDR2 SVGAGI. V lost 4 bases and J 11 bases, leaving 15 bases between the germline ends. This CDR3 has 13 residues. CDR3 amino acids: CASSSPGGLTQHF. The CDR3 DNA reads as TGTGCCAGCAGTTCGCCCGGGGGCTTGACCCAGCATTTT.

This clonotype has more than one count but fewer than ten. V and J are TRBV4-3 and TRBJ1-2; no clear D. V dropped 0 bases and J dropped 4 bases, with 18 bases sitting between them. CDR1 LGHNA and CDR2 YSLEER come from the germline V gene. The CDR3 consists of 17 residues. The CDR3 nucleotides read TGCGCCAGCAGCCAAGAACCCCGGGTGGTGTACGGCTATGGCTACACCTTC. This translates into CASSQEPRVVYGYGYTF.

The J gene is TRBJ2-7, the V gene TRBV30; 10 nucleotides line up with TRBD1. V shed 2 bases, J shed 6 bases, and the junction held 4 bases outside the gene matches. The CDR3 length is 13 residues. Germline CDR1 reads GTSNPN; CDR2 reads SVGIG (reference sequence). The CDR3 is CAWSWGQGREQYF. The DNA of the CDR3 is TGTGCCTGGAGTTGGGGACAGGGGCGCGAGCAGTACTTC.

The chain combines TRBV28 with TRBJ1-5, with D maybe TRBD1 (5 bases). V lost 6 bases and J lost 3, with 12 bases in between. The CDR3 spans 14 residues. Germline V lookup: CDR1 MDHEN, CDR2 SYDVKM. As DNA, the CDR3 is TGTGCCAGCAGGGTGGTAGGGGCCAATCAGCCCCAGCATTTT. Amino acids: CASRVVGANQPQHF.

This clonotype was recorded a few times. As DNA, the CDR3 is TGTGCCACCACGTCTAGCAATCAGCCCCAGCATTTT. It yields the protein CATTSSNQPQHF. This chain connects TRBV7-9 to TRBJ1-5, with unresolved D. Germline V gene data show CDR1 as SEHNR and CDR2 as FQNEAQ (reference sequence). This CDR3 region has 12 residues. The V end lost 10 bases, the J end lost 0 bases, and 7 bases lay between the germline ends.

This clonotype was detected only a few times. The chain links TRBV27 to TRBJ2-7; 9 bases fit TRBD2. V dropped 5 bases and J dropped 2; count of bases not matched to a gene: 7. CDR3 length: 15 residues. Per germline, CDR1 MNHEY and CDR2 SMNVEV (reference sequence). The CDR3 bases are TGTGCCAGCAGTCGTTATGCGGGAGGGACCTACGAGCAGTACTTC. Translation gives CASSRYAGGTYEQYF.

J is TRBJ2-5 and V is TRBV21-1. TRBV21-1 is a listed pseudogene. The length of the CDR3 is 14 residues. In DNA form, the CDR3 reads TGTGCCAGCGTCCAATCGGGGAACCAAGAGACCCAGTACTTC. Its translation: CASVQSGNQETQYF.

This clonotype was seen at least ten times. The V and J genes are TRBV29-1 and TRBJ1-2; D gene uncertain. The CDR3 is 11 amino acids. Germline CDR1 reads SQVTM; CDR2 reads ANQGSEA. Trimming pared 7 bases from V and 11 bases from J, leaving 17 bases between. In DNA form, the CDR3 reads TGCAGCGCCTGGAGACAATTCGAGTACACCTTC. Residues: CSAWRQFEYTF.

The chain employs TRBV11-2 and TRBJ1-3; D remains ambiguous. Looked up from germline, CDR1 is SGHAT and CDR2 is FQNNGV. The V end lost 5 bases, the J end lost 3 bases, and 17 bases lay between the germline ends. This CDR3 region has 16 residues. CDR3 DNA sequence: TGTGCCAGCAGCCCTAATGGTCCTAAGGATGGAAACACCATATATTTT. Encoded protein: CASSPNGPKDGNTIYF.

This clonotype was found a few times. The chain combines TRBV7-8 with TRBJ2-5; D not resolved. The CDR3 sequence is 12 residues long. V shed 9 bases and J shed 5 bases, with 13 bases lying between them. CDR1 SGHVS and CDR2 FQNEAQ come from the germline V gene. The DNA for the CDR3 is TGTGCCAGTAGGTCCGGGTTCGAGACCCAGTACTTC. It specifies CASRSGFETQYF.

The chain uses TRBV4-1 and TRBJ2-7; 7 nucleotides line up with TRBD1. The length of the CDR3 is 14 residues. Germline V gene lookup returns CDR1 MGHRA and CDR2 YSYEKL. J was trimmed by 1 base and V by 1 base; bases with no gene match: 1. This chain's CDR3 is CASSQGDSSYEQYV. As DNA, the CDR3 is TGCGCCAGCAGCCAAGGGGACAGTTCCTACGAGCAGTACGTC.

In its sample, this clonotype was seen a few times. The chain carries TRBV10-3 and TRBJ2-5, with D uncertain. Germline CDR1 reads ENHRY; CDR2 reads SYGVKD. CDR3 size: 13 residues. V was trimmed by 6 bases and J by 1 base, leaving 9 bases between them. The CDR3 coding sequence is TGTGCCATCAGGGAACCTCCCCAAGAGACCCAGTACTTC. Protein sequence: CAIREPPQETQYF.

The chain couples TRBV10-3 to TRBJ2-7; 11 nucleotides agree with TRBD2. V gave up 3 bases and J gave up 1 base; unmatched junction bases: 8. The CDR3 runs to 17 residues. Germline CDR1 and CDR2: ENHRY and SYGVKD. This CDR3 reads CAISEPSGGIGSYEQYF. CDR3 nucleotide sequence: TGTGCCATCAGTGAACCTAGCGGGGGGATCGGATCCTACGAGCAGTACTTC.

The rearrangement joins TRBV10-3 to TRBJ1-1; D remains ambiguous. This CDR3 has 12 residues. CDR1 and CDR2 from the germline V gene are ENHRY and SYGVKD. Trimming left V 2 bases short and J 6 bases short, with 7 bases between. The CDR3 region is CAISEVPPEAFF. In nucleotides, the CDR3 is TGTGCCATCAGTGAGGTCCCGCCTGAAGCTTTCTTT.

This clonotype was picked up many times. The chain carries TRBV7-2 and TRBJ1-1; no reliable D call. The V end lost 2 bases, the J end lost 11 bases, and 12 bases lay between the germline ends. From germline, CDR1 is SGHTA and CDR2 FQGNSA. The CDR3 has 12 residues. The CDR3 is CASSLFSGRAFF. In DNA form, the CDR3 reads TGTGCCAGCAGCTTATTTTCGGGTAGGGCTTTCTTT.

The chain has TRBV5-1 and TRBJ2-6, with D perhaps TRBD2 (6 bases). Germline V gene data show CDR1 as SGHRS and CDR2 as YFSETQ. The CDR3 covers 18 residues. V was clipped by 0 bases and J by 3 bases, with 16 bases between them. The CDR3, as DNA: TGCGCCAGCAGCTTGGTTGGTGGTTCGGGGGTTGGGGCCAACGTCCTGACTTTC. It codes for CASSLVGGSGVGANVLTF.

The V call is TRBV28, the J call TRBJ1-5; 8 nucleotides agree with TRBD1. V lost 6 bases to trimming and J lost 2 bases; unmatched junction nucleotides: 9. Germline V gene lookup returns CDR1 MDHEN and CDR2 SYDVKM. This CDR3 has 16 amino acids. The CDR3 coding sequence is TGTGCCAGCAGCCAACCCACGACAGGGGGCAATCAGCCCCAGCATTTT. Encoded protein: CASSQPTTGGNQPQHF.

The chain joins TRBV6-5 to TRBJ1-2; 11 bases are shared with TRBD1. The CDR3 consists of 16 residues. Trimming cost V 5 bases and J 7 bases; bases outside gene matches: 12. Germline V gene data show CDR1 as MNHEY and CDR2 as SVGAGI. Here the CDR3 reads CASSQWGQGDGSGYTF. The CDR3 DNA is TGTGCCAGCAGTCAGTGGGGACAGGGGGACGGGTCTGGCTACACCTTC.

The chain joins TRBV24-1 to TRBJ1-5; D may be TRBD1 (6 bases). V was pared by 4 bases and J by 4 bases, with 13 bases between. CDR3 length equals 15 residues. Germline-derived CDR1 and CDR2 are KGHDR and SFDVKD. CDR3 residues: CATSDPGAANQPQHF. The CDR3 bases are TGTGCCACCAGTGACCCAGGGGCCGCGAATCAGCCCCAGCATTTT.